The rows below give T cell receptor beta chains drawn from one sample of a study of identical twins. MiXCR, run by TCRdb on the 5' RACE reads, gives a single entry per CDR3 protein. The sample has 1.5 million to 2 million distinct CDR3 sequences, more than 30% seen once. The source material was cord blood. The receptor source for this set is a newborn girl in good health. CDR3s include the opening cysteine and the closing phenylalanine or tryptophan. D genes are given only for firm matches. Part of the rows lack a size; the others show once, few, many or a class for expanded clones.

>TRBV20-1|.|.|TRBJ2-1
TGCAGTGCTAACCCAAAGTCACCATCGGGAGAACTGAACAGCTACAATGAGCAGTTCTTC
CSANPKSPSGELNSYNEQFF
>TRBV2|few|TRBD2|TRBJ2-5
TGTGCCAGCAGTGTTCGACTAGCGGGGGTAGAGACCCAGTACTTC
CASSVRLAGVETQYF
>TRBV6-2/TRBV6-3|few|.|TRBJ1-1
TGTGCCAGCAGGGATCCACAGGGGAACACTGAAGCTTTCTTT
CASRDPQGNTEAFF
>TRBV11-2|.|TRBD1|TRBJ2-7
TGTGCCAGCAGCTCGGACAGGCGATACGAGCAGTACTTC
CASSSDRRYEQYF
>TRBV4-1|.|TRBD2|TRBJ2-7
TGCGCCAGCAGCCAAGCTGGGACTAGCGGGAGTAAATTCTACGAGCAGTACTTC
CASSQAGTSGSKFYEQYF
>TRBV28|few|TRBD2|TRBJ2-3
TGTGCCAGCAGTTCGTTTAGCGGGAGGGGCACAGATACGCAGTATTTT
CASSSFSGRGTDTQYF
>TRBV20-1|.|TRBD2|TRBJ2-3
TGCAGTGCTAGAGACCCGTGGGCGGGAGGGCCAGCAGATACGCAGTATTTT
CSARDPWAGGPADTQYF
>TRBV20-1|.|.|TRBJ1-3
TGCAGTGCCCCCGACTGGCCGCTTGGAAACACCATATATTTT
CSAPDWPLGNTIYF
>TRBV3-1|few|TRBD2|TRBJ2-7
TGTGCCAGCAGCCAAGGGGGACTAGTTCACGAGCAGTACTTC
CASSQGGLVHEQYF
>TRBV4-1|.|TRBD2|TRBJ2-5
TGCGCCAGCAGCCAAGTGAGACTAGCGGGGAACAATGAGCAGTACTTC
CASSQVRLAGNNEQYF
>TRBV6-5|few|.|TRBJ1-1
TGTGCCAGCCAAGAGGGGAATCTGAACACTGAAGCTTTCTTT
CASQEGNLNTEAFF
>TRBV14|few|TRBD2|TRBJ2-1
TGTGCCAGCAGCCAACGGCTAGCGGTTTTAGGGCACAATGAGCAGTTCTTC
CASSQRLAVLGHNEQFF
>TRBV2|.|TRBD1|TRBJ1-6
TGTGCCAGCGGGACCGGGACAGCCTATAATTCACCCCTCCACTTT
CASGTGTAYNSPLHF
>TRBV9|.|TRBD1|TRBJ1-2
TGTGCCAGCAGCGTAGCTGGACAGGGCCCATATGGCTACACCTTC
CASSVAGQGPYGYTF
>TRBV28|.|TRBD2|TRBJ2-7
TGTGCCAGCAGCCCAGGACTAGCGGGGATCTCCTACGAGCAGTACTTC
CASSPGLAGISYEQYF
>TRBV18|.|TRBD1|TRBJ1-6
TGTGCCAGCTCACCACCGCAGGGGGCAAATTCACCCCTCCACTTT
CASSPPQGANSPLHF
>TRBV20-1|few|TRBD1|TRBJ1-1
TGCAGTGCTCGAGGGGTGACAGGGAAGGTTGAAGCTTTCTTT
CSARGVTGKVEAFF
>TRBV2|.|.|TRBJ2-1
TGTGCCAGCAAGGGCCGGGACATTGACTACAATGAGCAGTTCTTC
CASKGRDIDYNEQFF
>TRBV20-1|.|.|TRBJ2-3
TGCAGTGCTAGAGGTCTCGGTACTCGCACAGATACGCAGTATTTT
CSARGLGTRTDTQYF
>TRBV20-1|.|TRBD1|TRBJ2-5
TGCAGCCTTCACCGGGACAGGGCGTCGGAGACCCAGTACTTC
CSLHRDRASETQYF